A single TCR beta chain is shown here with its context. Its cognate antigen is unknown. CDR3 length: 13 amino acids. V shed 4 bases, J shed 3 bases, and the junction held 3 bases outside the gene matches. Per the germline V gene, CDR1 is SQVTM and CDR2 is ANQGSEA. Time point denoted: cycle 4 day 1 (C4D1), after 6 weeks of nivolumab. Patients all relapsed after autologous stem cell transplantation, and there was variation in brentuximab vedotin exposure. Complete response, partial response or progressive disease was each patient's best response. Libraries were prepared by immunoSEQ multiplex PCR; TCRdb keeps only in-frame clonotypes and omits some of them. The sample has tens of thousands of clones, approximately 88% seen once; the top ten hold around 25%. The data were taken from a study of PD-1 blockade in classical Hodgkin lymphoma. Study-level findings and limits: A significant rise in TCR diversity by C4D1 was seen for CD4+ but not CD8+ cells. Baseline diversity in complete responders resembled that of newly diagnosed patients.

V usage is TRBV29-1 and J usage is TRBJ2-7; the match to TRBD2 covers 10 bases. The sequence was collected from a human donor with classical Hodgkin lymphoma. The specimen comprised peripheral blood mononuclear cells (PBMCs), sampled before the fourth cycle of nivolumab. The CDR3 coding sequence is TGCAGCGTTGTATCTAGCGGGAGCTACGAGCAGTACTTC. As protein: CSVVSSGSYEQYF.